This T cell receptor beta chain was recorded in a study of shared clonotypes between healthy human individuals. Study details: Ranging from 18 to 49 in age, donors were two women and a few men. Study results and caveats: The sharing of 5% to 6.5% of naive CD4 clonotypes was seen across a few donors. Rarefaction demonstrated incomplete sorted-subset sequencing despite large depth.

Concerning this clone itself: Its antigen remains unidentified.

The assay was immunoSEQ multiplex PCR, and TCRdb's table has in-frame clones only and misses some. The sample shows roughly 2 million clones, approximately 96% of them seen only once. CDR3 length: 14 residues. V lost 6 bases to trimming and J lost 0 bases; unmatched junction nucleotides: 1. Germline V gene lookup returns CDR1 MDHEN and CDR2 SYDVKM. The chain recombines TRBV28 with TRBJ2-2; 7 nucleotides align to TRBD1. Sequencing used naive CD4+ T cells sorted from blood. Subset noted: CD45RA+ positively selected. This receptor was taken from a man aged 18 to 35 in good health. CDR3 sequence: CASRGQTNTGELFF. Written as DNA, the CDR3 is TGTGCCAGCAGGGGACAGACGAACACCGGGGAGCTGTTTTTT.